This TCR beta chain was retrieved from a study of beta chain features in type 1 diabetes. All of the isolated RNA was reverse transcribed, so expressed TCRB transcripts were sequenced. Assay used: immunoSEQ multiplex PCR; TCRdb lists only in-frame clones, some missing. This sample has 250,000 to 350,000 clones, with 9.5% to 12% found just once. The trim removed 6 bases at V and 5 bases at J, leaving 6 bases unmatched. Looked up from germline, CDR1 is MNHEY and CDR2 is SMNVEV (reference sequence). CDR3 length: 13 amino acids. The chain employs TRBV27 and TRBJ1-1; 7 bases align to TRBD1. This clonotype was obtained from a woman under 40 in good health. The material sequenced was naive CD4+ T cells from blood. In DNA, the CDR3 is TGTGCCAGCAGACAATTCAGGGGGACTGAAGCTTTCTTT. Translated, it gives CASRQFRGTEAFF.